The sample holds a few counts of the clone carrying this T cell receptor beta chain. The data belong to a study of blood T cells in healthy people across ages. From germline, CDR1 is MNHNY and CDR2 SVGAGI (reference sequence). Trimming took 8 bases from V and 5 from J; bases not matched to a gene: 8. The CDR3 is made up of 15 amino acids. For the second PCR, which ran for roughly 6 to 11 cycles, a sample-barcoded 5' primer and a J-beta primer mix were used. TCRdb fed the 5' RACE reads into MiXCR, producing one record per CDR3 protein. Of 700,000 to 900,000 distinct CDR3 sequences in the sample, around 24% were seen once. A further study also used this sample, focusing on T cells of mothers and their children.

Material: blood. The origin of this receptor is a boy younger than 18 in good health. This chain uses TRBV6-6 with TRBJ1-4; 10 bases agree with TRBD1. CDR3 amino acids: CASLPLTGGNEKLFF. CDR3 DNA sequence: TGTGCCAGCCTGCCCCTGACAGGGGGCAATGAAAAACTGTTTTTT.